This T cell receptor beta chain was documented in a study of memory CD4+ T cells and cytomegalovirus serostatus. Germline CDR1 SGHVS, CDR2 FQNEAQ. CDR3 length equals 14 residues. V lost 0 bases, J lost 6 bases, and 11 bases lay in between. The sort gate was single viable CD3+CD4+CD8-CD45RO+ cells for memory CD4+ T cells. Assay used: immunoSEQ multiplex PCR; TCRdb lists only in-frame clones, some missing. Among about 44,000 clones, 76% were seen once, and the ten largest hold approximately 1.9%. Source material: memory CD4+ T cells from blood. The chain links TRBV7-8 to TRBJ2-5; D is ambiguous. This TCR came from an adult in good health and CMV-seronegative. The CDR3 spells CASSLARVEQTQYF. The CDR3 coding sequence is TGTGCCAGCAGCTTAGCCCGGGTCGAACAGACCCAGTACTTC.